This T cell receptor (beta chain) was sequenced in a study of blood T cell repertoires in COVID-19. Study members were between roughly 18 and 89 years old and lived in 20 to 30 US regions. Measured with immunoSEQ multiplex PCR; TCRdb has only the in-frame clones, and not every one. Of approximately 150,000 clones in the sample, 87% were seen once. The source material was PBMCs or T cells enriched from blood (not recorded which). The receptor was isolated from a woman aged 40 to 50 who had been exposed to COVID-19.

DNA of the CDR3: TGTGCCAGCAGCCCGGGACAGGGGGTCTCCTACAATGAGCAGTTCTTC. It translates to CASSPGQGVSYNEQFF. The V and J genes are TRBV3-1 (or the pseudogene TRBV3-2) and TRBJ2-1; 11 bases map to TRBD1. Germline lookup yields CDR1 LGHDT and CDR2 YNNKEL (reference sequence). This CDR3 has 16 amino acids. The V segment lost 4 bases and the J segment 0 bases; nucleotides outside the gene matches: 2.